This passage covers 13 T cell receptor beta chains from one sample sequenced in a study of read filtering for tumor transcriptome and immune sequencing. This library used around 400 ng RNA and molecular barcoded adaptors spanning alpha/delta and beta/gamma chains. TCRdb re-analysed the reads in MiXCR, keeping a single row per CDR3 protein. Of around 40,000 distinct CDR3 sequences in the sample, roughly an eighth were seen once. The source material was a population of CD138-negative cells sorted from bone marrow. These receptors originate from a donor aged 40 or over with multiple myeloma.

Only a few counts were recorded for this clonotype. The CDR3 carries no conserved terminal phenylalanine or tryptophan, so it likely arises from a read error. The DNA is omitted, as the CDR3 cannot be located on it reliably, and the CDR3 follows TCRdb's listing. V usage is TRBV6-2 or TRBV6-3 and J usage is TRBJ2-1; the tabulated D call, TRBD1, remains unverified against the DNA. The length of the CDR3 is 14 amino acids, counting both ends. Germline V CDR1 and CDR2: MNHEY, SVGEGT. The CDR3: CASSPGGSYNEQVY.

This clonotype showed up just a few times. A much bigger clone sits one base away, suggesting this may be a read error. The chain links TRBV20-1 to TRBJ2-3; D not certain. There are 12 residues in the CDR3. With 6 bases removed from V and 5 bases from J, the gap between germline ends came to 12 bases. From germline, CDR1 is DFQATT and CDR2 SNEGSKA (reference sequence). The CDR3 DNA follows: TGCAGTGCCCTTCTACCGGGAGATACGCAGTATTTT. Its protein product is CSALLPGDTQYF.

This clonotype has only one observation. This clone may be a read error of a much larger clone one base away. It is likely a read error, because the conserved phenylalanine at the end of the CDR3 is missing. V gene TRBV11-2 combines with J gene TRBJ2-4; D is possibly TRBD1 or TRBD2 (6 bases each). The CDR3 runs to 14 residues. The ends were cut back, 5 bases at V and 6 bases at J, with 14 bases in the middle. Germline-derived CDR1 and CDR2 are SGHAT and FQNNGV. The chain's CDR3 is CASSPTGGGNIQYS. The CDR3 DNA is TGTGCCAGCAGCCCAACAGGAGGGGGAAACATTCAGTACTCC.

This clonotype was counted a few times. This likely traces to a read error, being one base from a far larger clone. This chain connects TRBV7-8 to TRBJ2-7; weak D call: TRBD1 (5 bases). V lost 2 bases and J 7 bases, leaving 15 bases between the germline ends. CDR1 and CDR2 (germline): SGHVS, FQNEAQ. CDR3 length: 14 residues. The CDR3 region is CASSLTSRVDEQYF. CDR3 nucleotides: TGTGCCAGCAGCTTAACGTCCAGGGTGGATGAGCAGTACTTC.

The V and J genes are TRBV11-2 and TRBJ2-1; D possibly corresponds to TRBD2 (6 bases). The germline V and J ends were trimmed by 3 bases and 6 bases, with 18 bases remaining between them. The germline V gene encodes CDR1 SGHAT and CDR2 FQNNGV. This CDR3 is 16 amino acids long. The CDR3 is CASSLGAAGLPNEQFF. The CDR3 region has the DNA TGTGCCAGCAGCTTGGGAGCGGCGGGATTGCCCAATGAGCAGTTCTTC.

The rearrangement uses TRBV5-1 and TRBJ2-6; maybe TRBD2 (6 bases). The V gene's germline CDR1 is SGHRS and CDR2 YFSETQ. Trimming removed 3 bases at V and 4 bases at J, with 17 bases between. This CDR3 is 17 amino acids long. In DNA form, the CDR3 reads TGCGCCAGCAGCTGGACTACCGACAGTTTGGGGGCCAACGTCCTGACTTTC. This gives the protein CASSWTTDSLGANVLTF. Full variable domain (missing parts from reference TRBV5-1 and TRBJ2-6): KAGVTQTPRYLIKTRGQQVTLSCSPISGHRSVSWYQQTPGQGLQFLFEYFSETQRNKGNFPGRFSGRQFSNSRSEMNVSTLELGDSALYLCASSWTTDSLGANVLTFGAGSRLTVL.

Many counts were recorded for this clonotype. J is TRBJ2-7 and V is TRBV5-1, with D possibly matching TRBD1 (5 bases). With 0 bases removed from V and 3 bases from J, the gap between germline ends came to 10 bases. The CDR3 has 14 amino acids. Germline CDR1 SGHRS, CDR2 YFSETQ. The CDR3 is CASSLEGAIYEQYF. The CDR3 DNA reads TGCGCCAGCAGCTTGGAAGGGGCCATCTACGAGCAGTACTTC.

This clonotype was picked up a small number of times. The conserved closing phenylalanine or tryptophan is absent in this CDR3, likely reflecting a read error. The J gene is TRBJ1-2, the V gene TRBV4-2, with D maybe TRBD1 (5 bases). CDR3 length: 15 residues. CDR1 is LGHNA and CDR2 is YNFKEQ in the germline V gene. Trimming took 1 base from V and 3 from J, leaving 12 bases between them. CDR3 region: CASSQAVQVYYGYTL. In DNA form, the CDR3 reads TGTGCCAGCAGCCAAGCGGTACAGGTTTACTATGGCTACACCCTC.

Concerning this clonotype: This sequence may be a read error, since a much larger clone differs from it by one base. This chain joins TRBV9 and TRBJ1-1; 12 positions match TRBD1. The germline V gene encodes CDR1 SGDLS and CDR2 YYNGEE. There are 15 residues in the CDR3. The CDR3 region has the DNA TGTGCCAGCAGCCAGGGACAGGGGGCGCGGACTGGAGCTTTCTTT. Its protein product is CASSQGQGARTGAFF.

This clonotype was counted many times. The CDR3 region is CSVGRGDTGELFF. The CDR3 region has the DNA TGCAGCGTTGGCAGGGGAGACACCGGGGAGCTGTTTTTT. The chain has TRBV29-1 and TRBJ2-2, with TRBD1 as a possible D gene (6 bases). Germline assignment: CDR1 SQVTM and CDR2 ANQGSEA. The CDR3 has 13 amino acids. V was cut by 4 bases and J by 3 bases, with 9 bases left in between.

This clonotype was recorded at least ten times. The chain employs TRBV2 and TRBJ1-5, with D possibly being TRBD1 (5 bases). The V gene's germline CDR1 is SNHLY and CDR2 FYNNEI. Trimming removed 6 bases at V and 1 base at J, with 10 bases between. The CDR3 covers 14 residues. CDR3 amino acids: CASRKGLSNQPQHF. As DNA, the CDR3 is TGTGCCAGCAGGAAGGGGTTGAGCAATCAGCCCCAGCATTTT. The variable domain in full, completed from reference TRBV2 and TRBJ1-5, reads EPEVTQTPSHQVTQMGQEVILRCVPISNHLYFYWYRQILGQKVEFLVSFYNNEISEKSEIFDDQFSVERPDGSNFTLKIRSTKLEDSAMYFCASRKGLSNQPQHFGDGTRLSIL.

The rearrangement uses TRBV20-1 and TRBJ2-2, with TRBD1 matching 8 bases. The CDR3 contains 14 residues. V lost 4 bases and J lost 4; bases outside the gene matches: 5. Germline V lookup: CDR1 DFQATT, CDR2 SNEGSKA (reference sequence). The CDR3 DNA is TGCAGTGCTACCCAGGGGGCAGGCACCGGGGAGCTGTTTTTT. Protein product: CSATQGAGTGELFF.

This clonotype was seen many times. The genes are TRBV28 and TRBJ2-5, with 9 nucleotides matching TRBD1. This CDR3 spans 18 amino acids. CDR1 is MDHEN and CDR2 is SYDVKM in the germline V gene. J lost 4 bases, V lost 2 bases, and 14 bases had no gene match. Here the CDR3 reads CASSLPTGTGISGETQYF. The CDR3 DNA reads TGTGCCAGCAGTTTACCTACCGGGACAGGGATCTCAGGAGAGACCCAGTACTTC.